This T cell receptor (beta chain) was sequenced for a study of T cells after yellow fever vaccination. The CDR3 is made up of 13 amino acids. Per germline, CDR1 MDHEN and CDR2 SYDVKM. V lost 5 bases and J 7 bases, leaving 12 bases between the germline ends. A 5'RACE template-switching step, the method used to make TCR cDNA, added a universal primer site and UMIs. TCRdb ran MiXCR on the 5' RACE reads and lists one entry per CDR3 protein. The sample records hundreds of thousands of distinct CDR3 sequences, under 25% being singletons. The V call is TRBV28, the J call TRBJ2-1, with TRBD1 as a possible D gene (6 bases). The clonotype comes from a man aged 25-45 years who received the YFV17D yellow fever vaccine. The sequencing used PBMCs, collected 15 days after the yellow fever booster vaccination. The CDR3 bases are TGTGCCAGCAGTCCCGGGACAAAGAATGAGCAGTTCTTC. Translating it yields CASSPGTKNEQFF.